The next 12 T cell receptor beta chains were all read from a single sample in a study of OX40 agonist ivuxolimab in advanced cancers. Sequencing used immunoSEQ multiplex PCR; TCRdb keeps in-frame clones, though not all of them. This table holds around 99,000 clones, about 90% found once. The sample here was CD4+ or CD8+ T cells sorted from blood, taken in a trial of the OX40 agonist ivuxolimab. These receptors all come from an adult with an advanced solid tumor such as melanoma, head and neck, liver or kidney cancer.

As to this clone: Other DNA sequences in the sample encode the same CDR3. The chain uses TRBV30 and TRBJ1-1; 8 bases match TRBD1. This CDR3 comprises 13 residues. V trimming: 5 bases; J trimming: 0 bases; junction bases outside the gene matches: 2. CDR1 and CDR2 (germline): GTSNPN, SVGIG (reference sequence). The DNA of the CDR3 is TGTGCCTGGGGACAGGGAGTGAACACTGAAGCTTTCTTT. It encodes CAWGQGVNTEAFF.

In DNA form, the CDR3 reads TGCGCCAGCAGCCGGGAAACAGGGCAGGGGGTGGCATACAATGAGCAGTTCTTC. The encoded protein is CASSRETGQGVAYNEQFF. The chain links TRBV4-1 to TRBJ2-1; 7 nucleotides line up with TRBD1. Germline V CDR1 and CDR2: MGHRA, YSYEKL. Trimming took 4 bases from V and 4 from J; bases not matched to a gene: 16. This CDR3 region has 18 residues.

The chain employs TRBV6-1 and TRBJ2-3; D not resolved. V lost 3 bases and J lost 0, with 7 bases in between. The CDR3 spans 14 residues. Germline V gene lookup returns CDR1 MNHNS and CDR2 SASEGT. CDR3 sequence: CASSDRFSTDTQYF. The CDR3 DNA is TGTGCCAGCAGTGATCGGTTTAGCACAGATACGCAGTATTTT.

Only one count was recorded for this clone. The V gene is TRBV27, the J gene TRBJ2-3; TRBD1 matches at 10 bases. CDR3 length equals 14 residues. Per the germline V gene, CDR1 is MNHEY and CDR2 is SMNVEV (reference sequence). V lost 3 bases and J lost 7; bases outside the gene matches: 4. This CDR3 is CASSFRTGGHTQYF. As DNA, the CDR3 is TGTGCCAGCAGTTTTCGGACAGGGGGTCATACGCAGTATTTT.

This clone is a singleton in its sample. DNA for the CDR3: TGTGCCAGCAGTCCCCTCCCGGGGCTCGGGGAGCTGTTTTTT. It is translated as CASSPLPGLGELFF. This sequence joins TRBV27 and TRBJ2-2; either TRBD1 or TRBD2 may supply D (5 bases each). This CDR3 region has 14 residues. Germline V CDR1 and CDR2: MNHEY, SMNVEV (reference sequence). V lost 5 bases, J lost 7 bases, and 14 bases lay in between.

Only a few counts were recorded for this clone. This sequence joins TRBV30 and TRBJ1-1, with D possibly TRBD1 on 5 matching bases. CDR3 length: 12 amino acids. Germline V gene data show CDR1 as GTSNPN and CDR2 as SVGIG (reference sequence). Trimming pared 7 bases from V and 2 bases from J, leaving 11 bases between. The chain's CDR3 is CASGLTNTEAFF. The CDR3 DNA sequence: TGTGCCTCGGGACTGACTAACACTGAAGCTTTCTTT.

V gene TRBV5-4 combines with J gene TRBJ2-1; 8 bases fit TRBD1. This CDR3 contains 17 residues. Germline V gene data show CDR1 as SGHNT and CDR2 as YYREEE (reference sequence). V lost 0 bases and J lost 5; bases outside the gene matches: 10. In DNA form, the CDR3 reads TGTGCCAGCAGCTTGGAATCTGACAGGGGCTTTCACAATGAGCAGTTCTTC. Translation: CASSLESDRGFHNEQFF. Full variable domain (missing parts from reference TRBV5-4 and TRBJ2-1): ETGVTQSPTHLIKTRGQQVTLRCSSQSGHNTVSWYQQALGQGPQFIFQYYREEENGRGNFPPRFSGLQFPNYSSELNVNALELDDSALYLCASSLESDRGFHNEQFFGPGTRLTVL.

This clone was detected only once. This chain joins TRBV7-6 and TRBJ2-7; D not certain. CDR1 SGHVS and CDR2 FNYEAQ come from the germline V gene. Trimming left V 2 bases short and J 2 bases short, with 13 bases between. CDR3 length equals 15 residues. In DNA, the CDR3 is TGTGCCAGCAGCTTATCCCCTGGGTTGCCCTACGAGCAGTACTTC. Its translation is CASSLSPGLPYEQYF.

The chain is built from TRBV18 and TRBJ2-6; possibly TRBD1 for D (5 bases). The ends were cut back, 6 bases at V and 0 bases at J, with 12 bases in the middle. The germline V gene encodes CDR1 KGHSH and CDR2 LQKENI. The CDR3 loop spans 16 amino acids. The CDR3 DNA sequence: TGTGCCAGCTCTCAACAACAGGTCTCTGGGGCCAACGTCCTGACTTTC. This translates into CASSQQQVSGANVLTF.

CDR3 sequence reads: CASSLRGGYEQYF. The CDR3 DNA is TGTGCCAGCAGCTTAAGGGGGGGATACGAGCAGTACTTC. The rearrangement uses TRBV7-6 and TRBJ2-7; D is perhaps TRBD2 (7 bases). Germline values: CDR1 SGHVS, CDR2 FNYEAQ. The CDR3 sequence is 13 residues long. V was trimmed by 2 bases and J by 4 bases, leaving 9 bases between them.

This chain links TRBV9 with TRBJ1-2, with D possibly TRBD1 on 5 matching bases. The CDR3 is made up of 14 amino acids. CDR1 is SGDLS, CDR2 YYNGEE, per germline. Trimming stripped 4 bases from V and 7 bases from J, with 17 bases between. The CDR3 spells CASSPLDLGVGYTF. The DNA of the CDR3 is TGTGCCAGCAGCCCCCTCGACCTGGGGGTTGGCTACACCTTC.

The chain combines TRBV6-1 with TRBJ2-7; 7 bases match TRBD1. The J segment lost 3 bases and the V segment lost 5 bases, leaving 4 bases of the junction unmatched. Germline-derived CDR1 and CDR2 are MNHNS and SASEGT. This CDR3 contains 13 residues. The CDR3 DNA reads TGTGCCAGCAGTCCGGGACAGATCTACGAGCAGTACTTC. Protein sequence: CASSPGQIYEQYF.